These 8 T cell receptor beta chains originate from one sample sequenced in a study of control samples from healthy donors and cancer patients. Assay: immunoSEQ multiplex PCR; the TCRdb copy retains only in-frame clones and omits some. The sample lists 120,000 or so clones, more than 70% occurring once. Sequences were obtained from blood. Source of these receptors: a man aged 60 to 75 in good health.

The chain combines TRBV12-3 or TRBV12-4 with TRBJ2-5; no reliable D call. Trimming took 5 bases from V and 5 from J, leaving 12 bases between them. This CDR3 spans 13 amino acids. The CDR3 here is CASSPREGETQYF. CDR3 bases: TGTGCCAGCAGTCCCCGCGAAGGGGAGACCCAGTACTTC.

The chain carries TRBV2 and TRBJ2-2, with TRBD1 as a possible D gene (6 bases). V lost 5 bases to trimming and J lost 3 bases, with 10 bases between them. The CDR3 is 14 amino acids. CDR1 and CDR2 from the germline V gene are SNHLY and FYNNEI. The chain's CDR3 is CASSLDRHTGELFF. CDR3 coding DNA: TGTGCCAGCAGTCTAGACAGGCACACCGGGGAGCTGTTTTTT.

The V and J genes are TRBV19 and TRBJ2-1; possible D gene TRBD2, 6 bases. Germline V gene lookup returns CDR1 LNHDA and CDR2 SQIVND (reference sequence). The CDR3 length is 17 residues. V was pared by 3 bases and J by 4 bases, with 19 bases between. The CDR3 coding sequence is TGTGCCAGTAGTATCCTGGGCGGGGACGCGGTGTACAATGAGCAGTTCTTC. Translation gives CASSILGGDAVYNEQFF.

This chain connects TRBV30 to TRBJ1-1; D uncertain. Germline V gene data show CDR1 as GTSNPN and CDR2 as SVGIG (reference sequence). This CDR3 spans 14 amino acids. Trimming pared 1 base from V and 5 bases from J, leaving 14 bases between. The CDR3 sequence is CAWSAIGVRTEAFF. Here the CDR3 DNA reads TGTGCCTGGAGTGCGATCGGAGTTCGGACTGAAGCTTTCTTT.

The chain uses TRBV11-2 and TRBJ1-5, with D hard to call. There are 13 residues in the CDR3. Trimming cost V 6 bases and J 1 base, with 7 bases left between them. CDR1 SGHAT and CDR2 FQNNGV come from the germline V gene. In nucleotides, the CDR3 is TGTGCCAGCAGGTCGCAGAGCAATCAGCCCCAGCATTTT. Residues: CASRSQSNQPQHF. The whole variable domain, remainder taken from reference TRBV11-2 and TRBJ1-5, is EAGVAQSPRYKIIEKRQSVAFWCNPISGHATLYWYQQILGQGPKLLIQFQNNGVVDDSQLPKDRFSAERLKGVDSTLKIQPAKLEDSAVYLCASRSQSNQPQHFGDGTRLSIL.

V usage is TRBV24-1 and J usage is TRBJ1-2, with D hard to call. The germline gives CDR1 KGHDR, CDR2 SFDVKD. Trimming removed 7 bases at V and 0 bases at J, with 14 bases between. There are 15 residues in the CDR3. The CDR3 sequence: CATSDNSGANYGYTF. CDR3 bases: TGTGCCACCAGCGATAACAGCGGAGCTAACTATGGCTACACCTTC.

This clone was observed a few times. The chain couples TRBV10-3 to TRBJ1-2; a possible D gene is TRBD1 (5 bases). This CDR3 spans 16 amino acids. From germline, CDR1 is ENHRY and CDR2 SYGVKD. V lost 3 bases and J 4 bases, leaving 18 bases between the germline ends. The CDR3 spells CAISDQSQGSGYGYTF. The CDR3 DNA sequence: TGTGCCATCAGTGACCAATCCCAGGGATCGGGCTATGGCTACACCTTC.

The chain recombines TRBV28 with TRBJ1-4; D gene ambiguous. The CDR3 spans 14 residues. V lost 5 bases and J 8 bases, leaving 15 bases between the germline ends. CDR1 and CDR2 from the germline V gene are MDHEN and SYDVKM. The CDR3 DNA reads TGTGCCAGCAGTGGCTGGATCGAAACCGAAAAACTGTTTTTT. It specifies CASSGWIETEKLFF.